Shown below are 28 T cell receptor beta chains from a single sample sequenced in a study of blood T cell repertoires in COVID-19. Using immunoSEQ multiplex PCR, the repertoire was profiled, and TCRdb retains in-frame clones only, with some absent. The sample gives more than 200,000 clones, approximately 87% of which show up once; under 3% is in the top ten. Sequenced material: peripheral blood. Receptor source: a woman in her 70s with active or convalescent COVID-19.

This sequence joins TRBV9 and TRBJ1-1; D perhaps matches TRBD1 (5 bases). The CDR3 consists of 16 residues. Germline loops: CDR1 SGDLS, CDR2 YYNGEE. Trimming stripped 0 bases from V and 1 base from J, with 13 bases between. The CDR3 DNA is TGTGCCAGCAGCGTAGATTATGATCAGGGGAACACTGAAGCTTTCTTT. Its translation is CASSVDYDQGNTEAFF.

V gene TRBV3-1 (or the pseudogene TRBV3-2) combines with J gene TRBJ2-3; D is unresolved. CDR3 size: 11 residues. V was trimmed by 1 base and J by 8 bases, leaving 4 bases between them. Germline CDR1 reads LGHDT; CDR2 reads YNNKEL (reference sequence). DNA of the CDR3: TGTGCCAGCAGCCAAGCGGGTACGCAGTATTTT. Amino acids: CASSQAGTQYF.

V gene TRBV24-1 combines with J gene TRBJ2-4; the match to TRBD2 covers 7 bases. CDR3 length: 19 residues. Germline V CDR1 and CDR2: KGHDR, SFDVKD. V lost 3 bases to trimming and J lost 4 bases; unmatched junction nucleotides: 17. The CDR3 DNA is TGTGCCACCAGTGATAGGTGGGGGGGAAGATTCATCAAAAAAAACATTCAGTACTTC. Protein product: CATSDRWGGRFIKKNIQYF.

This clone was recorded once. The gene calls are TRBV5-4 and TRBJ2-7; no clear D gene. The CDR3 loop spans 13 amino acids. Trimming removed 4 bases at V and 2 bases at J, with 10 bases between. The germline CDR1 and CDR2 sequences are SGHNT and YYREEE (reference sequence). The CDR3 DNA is TGTGCCAGCAGCCCCACGGTTGCCTACGAGCAGTACTTC. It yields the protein CASSPTVAYEQYF.

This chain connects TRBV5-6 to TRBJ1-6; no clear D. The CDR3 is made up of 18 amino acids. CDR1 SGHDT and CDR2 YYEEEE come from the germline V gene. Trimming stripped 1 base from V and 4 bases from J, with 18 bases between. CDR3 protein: CASSLRQAHGGYNSPLHF. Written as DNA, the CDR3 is TGTGCCAGCAGCTTGAGGCAGGCCCACGGAGGTTATAATTCACCCCTCCACTTT.

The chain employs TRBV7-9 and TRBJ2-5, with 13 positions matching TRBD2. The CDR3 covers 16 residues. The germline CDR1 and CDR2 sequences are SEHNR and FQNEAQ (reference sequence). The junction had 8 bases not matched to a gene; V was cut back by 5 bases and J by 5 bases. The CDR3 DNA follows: TGTGCCAGCAGCAGACGACTAGCGGGAGGTCTGGAGACCCAGTACTTC. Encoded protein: CASSRRLAGGLETQYF.

DNA of the CDR3: TGTGCCAGCAGTCAACAAACGGGTAGGGAAAAACTGTTTTTT. Protein sequence: CASSQQTGREKLFF. The chain carries TRBV2 and TRBJ1-4; D not certain. V was trimmed by 5 bases and J by 8 bases, leaving 15 bases between them. Germline CDR1 SNHLY, CDR2 FYNNEI. There are 14 residues in the CDR3.

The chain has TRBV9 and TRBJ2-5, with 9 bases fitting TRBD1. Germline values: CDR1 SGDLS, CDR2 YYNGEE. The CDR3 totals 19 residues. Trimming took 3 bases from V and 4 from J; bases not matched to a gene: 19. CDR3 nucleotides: TGTGCCAGCAGCGCTCCCCGGGGTAGCAGGACAGGGGCGACAGAGACCCAGTACTTC. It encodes CASSAPRGSRTGATETQYF.

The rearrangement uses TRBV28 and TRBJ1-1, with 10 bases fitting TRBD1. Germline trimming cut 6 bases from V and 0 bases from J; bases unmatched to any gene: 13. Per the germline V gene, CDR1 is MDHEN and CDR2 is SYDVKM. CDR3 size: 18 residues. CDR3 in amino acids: CASSSRDRGLSMNTEAFF. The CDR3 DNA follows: TGTGCCAGCAGCTCCAGGGACAGGGGCCTTTCGATGAACACTGAAGCTTTCTTT.

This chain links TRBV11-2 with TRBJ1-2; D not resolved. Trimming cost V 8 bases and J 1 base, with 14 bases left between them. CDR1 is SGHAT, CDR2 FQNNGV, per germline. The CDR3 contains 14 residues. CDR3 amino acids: CASYGSSVNYGYTF. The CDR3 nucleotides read TGTGCCAGCTACGGCTCAAGCGTTAACTATGGCTACACCTTC.

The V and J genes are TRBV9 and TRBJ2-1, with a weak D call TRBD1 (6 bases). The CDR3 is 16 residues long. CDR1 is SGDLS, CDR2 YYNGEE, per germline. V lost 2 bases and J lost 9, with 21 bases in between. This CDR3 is CASSVGGGRGSGEQFF. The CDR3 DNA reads TGTGCCAGCAGCGTTGGCGGAGGCAGGGGATCGGGTGAGCAGTTCTTC. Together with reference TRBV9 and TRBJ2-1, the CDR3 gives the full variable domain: DSGVTQTPKHLITATGQRVTLRCSPRSGDLSVYWYQQSLDQGLQFLIQYYNGEERAKGNILERFSAQQFPDLHSELNLSSLELGDSALYFCASSVGGGRGSGEQFFGPGTRLTVL.

The CDR3 DNA reads as TGTGCCAGCAGCTTGACAGCGGGCGGTTCACCCCTCCACTTT. Amino acid sequence: CASSLTAGGSPLHF. The V call is TRBV5-5, the J call TRBJ1-6; D gene unclear. This CDR3 is 14 amino acids long. The germline V and J ends were trimmed by 1 base and 9 bases, with 11 bases remaining between them. Germline V gives CDR1 SGHKS, CDR2 YYEKEE (reference sequence).

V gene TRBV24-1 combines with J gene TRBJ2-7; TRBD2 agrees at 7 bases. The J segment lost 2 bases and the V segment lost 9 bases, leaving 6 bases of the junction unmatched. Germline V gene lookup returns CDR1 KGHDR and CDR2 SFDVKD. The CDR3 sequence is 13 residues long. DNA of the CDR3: TGTGCCACCGGGGGGGACGGCCCCTACGAGCAGTACTTC. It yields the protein CATGGDGPYEQYF.

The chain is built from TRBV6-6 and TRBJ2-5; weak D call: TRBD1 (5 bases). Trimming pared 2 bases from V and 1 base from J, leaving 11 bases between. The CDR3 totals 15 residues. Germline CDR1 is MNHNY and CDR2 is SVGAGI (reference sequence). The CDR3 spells CASSYGWGGQETQYF. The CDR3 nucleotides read TGTGCCAGCAGTTACGGGTGGGGCGGCCAAGAGACCCAGTACTTC.

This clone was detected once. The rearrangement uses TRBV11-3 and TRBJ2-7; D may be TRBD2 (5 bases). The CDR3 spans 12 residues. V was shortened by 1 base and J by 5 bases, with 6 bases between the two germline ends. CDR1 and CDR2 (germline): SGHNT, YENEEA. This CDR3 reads CASSLGGHEQYF. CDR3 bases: TGTGCCAGCAGCTTAGGAGGGCACGAGCAGTACTTC.

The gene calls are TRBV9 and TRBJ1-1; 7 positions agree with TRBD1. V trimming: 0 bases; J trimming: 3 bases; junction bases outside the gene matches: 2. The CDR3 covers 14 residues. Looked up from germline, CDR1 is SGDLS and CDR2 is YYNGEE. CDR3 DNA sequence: TGTGCCAGCAGCGTAGGGCAGGGGGACACTGAAGCTTTCTTT. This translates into CASSVGQGDTEAFF. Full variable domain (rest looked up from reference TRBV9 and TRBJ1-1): DSGVTQTPKHLITATGQRVTLRCSPRSGDLSVYWYQQSLDQGLQFLIQYYNGEERAKGNILERFSAQQFPDLHSELNLSSLELGDSALYFCASSVGQGDTEAFFGQGTRLTVV.

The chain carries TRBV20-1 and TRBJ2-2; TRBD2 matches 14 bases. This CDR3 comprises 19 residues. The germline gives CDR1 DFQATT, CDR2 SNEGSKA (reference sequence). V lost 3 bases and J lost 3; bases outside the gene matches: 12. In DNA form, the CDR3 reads TGCAGTGCTAGTTCGACTAGCGGGAGGGCCTCACTAGACACCGGGGAGCTGTTTTTT. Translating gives CSASSTSGRASLDTGELFF.

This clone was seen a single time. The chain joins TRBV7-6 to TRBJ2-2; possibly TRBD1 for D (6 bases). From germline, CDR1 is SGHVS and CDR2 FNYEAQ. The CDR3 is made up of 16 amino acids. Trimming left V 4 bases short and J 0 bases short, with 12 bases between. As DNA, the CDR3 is TGTGCCAGCAGCTCCTTGGACAGCGCGAACACCGGGGAGCTGTTTTTT. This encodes CASSSLDSANTGELFF.

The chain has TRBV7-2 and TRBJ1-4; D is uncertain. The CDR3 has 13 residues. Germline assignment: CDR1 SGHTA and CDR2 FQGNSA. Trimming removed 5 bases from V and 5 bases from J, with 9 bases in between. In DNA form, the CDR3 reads TGTGCCAGCAGCCTGGGCTTCAATGAAAAACTGTTTTTT. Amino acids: CASSLGFNEKLFF.

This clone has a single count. CDR3 sequence reads: CASINQGETQYF. In nucleotides, the CDR3 is TGTGCCAGCATCAACCAGGGGGAAACGCAGTATTTT. The rearrangement joins TRBV6-5 to TRBJ2-3, with 7 bases that match TRBD1. V lost 7 bases and J lost 9; bases outside the gene matches: 7. This CDR3 contains 12 residues. The germline V gene encodes CDR1 MNHEY and CDR2 SVGAGI.

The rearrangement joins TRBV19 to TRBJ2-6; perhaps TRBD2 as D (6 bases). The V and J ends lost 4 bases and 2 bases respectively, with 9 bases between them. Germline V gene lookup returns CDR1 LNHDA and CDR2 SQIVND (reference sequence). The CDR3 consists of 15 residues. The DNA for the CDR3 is TGTGCCAGTAGTACGGGGGAAGCTGGGGCCAACGTCCTGACTTTC. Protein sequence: CASSTGEAGANVLTF.

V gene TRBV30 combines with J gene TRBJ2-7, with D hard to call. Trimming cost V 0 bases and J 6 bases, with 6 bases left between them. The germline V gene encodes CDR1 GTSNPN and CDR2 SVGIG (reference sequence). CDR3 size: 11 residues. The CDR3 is CAWSVTIEQYF. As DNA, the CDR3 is TGTGCCTGGAGTGTAACTATCGAGCAGTACTTC.

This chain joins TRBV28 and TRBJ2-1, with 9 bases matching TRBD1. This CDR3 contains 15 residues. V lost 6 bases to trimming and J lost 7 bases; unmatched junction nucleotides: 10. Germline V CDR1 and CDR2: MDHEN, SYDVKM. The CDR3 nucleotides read TGTGCCAGCAGCCCCGGGACAGGGAGGTGGAATGAGCAGTTCTTC. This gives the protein CASSPGTGRWNEQFF. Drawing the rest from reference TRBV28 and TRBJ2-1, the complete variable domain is DVKVTQSSRYLVKRTGEKVFLECVQDMDHENMFWYRQDPGLGLRLIYFSYDVKMKEKGDIPEGYSVSREKKERFSLILESASTNQTSMYLCASSPGTGRWNEQFFGPGTRLTVL.

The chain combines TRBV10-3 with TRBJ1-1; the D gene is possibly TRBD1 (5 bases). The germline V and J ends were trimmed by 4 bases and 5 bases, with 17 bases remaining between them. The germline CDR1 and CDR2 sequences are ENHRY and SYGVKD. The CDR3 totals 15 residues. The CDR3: CAISGGLGRGTEAFF. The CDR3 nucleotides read TGTGCCATCAGTGGAGGACTAGGCCGGGGGACTGAAGCTTTCTTT.

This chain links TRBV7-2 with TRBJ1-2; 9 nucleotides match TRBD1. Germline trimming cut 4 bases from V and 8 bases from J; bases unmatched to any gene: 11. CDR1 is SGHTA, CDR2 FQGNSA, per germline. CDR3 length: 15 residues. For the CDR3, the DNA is TGTGCCAGCAGCTGGTCGGAACAGGGGGCTGAAGGCTACACCTTC. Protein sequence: CASSWSEQGAEGYTF.

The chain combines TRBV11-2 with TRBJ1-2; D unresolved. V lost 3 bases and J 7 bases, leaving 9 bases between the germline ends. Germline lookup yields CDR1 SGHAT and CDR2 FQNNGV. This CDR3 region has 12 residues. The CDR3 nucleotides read TGTGCCAGCAGCTTGGGAGGGTTTGGCTACACCTTC. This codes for CASSLGGFGYTF.

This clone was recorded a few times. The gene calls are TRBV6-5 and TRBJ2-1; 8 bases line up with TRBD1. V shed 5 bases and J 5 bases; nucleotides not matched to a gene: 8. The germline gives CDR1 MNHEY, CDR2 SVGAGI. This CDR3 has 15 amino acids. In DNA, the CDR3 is TGTGCCAGCAGTCATGAGGGGACAGGCCACAATGAGCAGTTCTTC. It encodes CASSHEGTGHNEQFF.

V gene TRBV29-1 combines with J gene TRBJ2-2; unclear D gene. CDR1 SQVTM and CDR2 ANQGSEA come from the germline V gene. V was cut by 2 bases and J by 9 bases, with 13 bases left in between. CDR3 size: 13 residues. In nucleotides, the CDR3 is TGCAGCGTTGAATGGGCCGGCGCACGGGAGCTGTTTTTT. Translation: CSVEWAGARELFF.